This T cell receptor beta chain was sequenced for a study of blood T cells in healthy people across ages. Next came a second PCR, run for about 7 to 12 cycles, which used a sample-barcoded 5' primer along with a J-beta primer mix. TCRdb re-analysed the 5' RACE reads in MiXCR, keeping a single row per CDR3 protein. Found here are some 1.1 million distinct CDR3 sequences, less than 45% of them singletons; the top ten hold 13%. For this clonotype: Antigen specificity is unknown.

Isolation of PBMCs gave at least 7 million cells per sample. General study results and limits: Strong correlation was found linking TCR beta diversity to naive T cell percentage.

Germline-derived CDR1 and CDR2 are MGHRA and YSYEKL. V dropped 2 bases and J dropped 2 bases, with 25 bases sitting between them. The CDR3 has 20 amino acids. V gene TRBV4-1 combines with J gene TRBJ2-4, with D tentatively TRBD2 (5 bases). Sequencing was done on a sample of blood. The receptor was isolated from a man aged 18-30 years in good health. CDR3 DNA sequence: TGCGCCAGCAGCCAACCCAAGACGGGGTTGGCTAGGGAAACCAAAAACATTCAGTACTTC. This encodes CASSQPKTGLARETKNIQYF.